The next 12 T cell receptor beta chains were all read from a single sample in a study of monozygotic twins with inflammatory bowel disease. TCRdb re-called the 5' RACE reads; one entry per CDR3 protein, DNA not given. Listed are some 130,000 distinct CDR3 sequences; roughly 1.2% falls within the top ten. The sample comprised blood. Every receptor here comes from a human donor with ulcerative colitis or Crohn's disease, or a healthy co-twin of an affected twin (not recorded which).

The chain joins TRBV7-7 to TRBJ1-3; TCRdb selects TRBD1, and the lack of DNA leaves this call unchecked. The germline V gene has CDR1 SSHAT and CDR2 FNYEAQ (reference sequence). The CDR3 length is 16 residues. The CDR3 spells CASSRGQGGSGNTIYF.

Here the CDR3 reads CSSDGGLNTEAFF. The chain has TRBV29-1 and TRBJ1-1; no DNA is available, so the TRBD1 call from TCRdb remains unchecked. Germline CDR1 reads SQVTM; CDR2 reads ANQGSEA. This CDR3 has 13 amino acids.

This chain links TRBV18 with TRBJ2-7. This CDR3 has 12 amino acids. CDR1 is KGHSH and CDR2 is LQKENI in the germline V gene. CDR3: CASSPLGYEQYF.

The chain is built from TRBV29-1 and TRBJ1-1. Germline CDR1 and CDR2: SQVTM and ANQGSEA. This CDR3 region has 13 residues. CDR3: CSVGRLPSTEAFF.

The chain uses TRBV7-2 and TRBJ2-7; absent DNA, TCRdb's TRBD1 call cannot be checked. CDR3 length: 16 amino acids. Germline CDR1 reads SGHTA; CDR2 reads FQGNSA. CDR3 sequence: CASSLYLGQGSYEQYF.

The chain employs TRBV18 and TRBJ1-1; lacking DNA, the TRBD1 call made by TCRdb goes unchecked. CDR1 and CDR2 from the germline V gene are KGHSH and LQKENI. This CDR3 is built from 12 residues. CDR3 amino acids: CASSDQGTEAFF.

The chain is built from TRBV30 and TRBJ2-2; TCRdb's D call, TRBD1, is unchecked because there is no DNA. Germline CDR1 is GTSNPN and CDR2 is SVGIG (reference sequence). The CDR3 extends over 13 amino acids. CDR3 protein: CAWSVRGAGELFF.

The V gene is TRBV19, the J gene TRBJ1-5; TCRdb's D call of TRBD1 is untestable without DNA. CDR3 length: 14 amino acids. From germline, CDR1 is LNHDA and CDR2 SQIVND (reference sequence). The CDR3 reads CASNKGVSNQPQHF. The full variable domain, its missing parts supplied by reference TRBV19 and TRBJ1-5, is DGGITQSPKYLFRKEGQNVTLSCEQNLNHDAMYWYRQDPGQGLRLIYYSQIVNDFQKGDIAEGYSVSREKKESFPLTVTSAQKNPTAFYLCASNKGVSNQPQHFGDGTRLSIL.

This chain links TRBV7-2 with TRBJ2-3. The CDR3 totals 15 residues. Germline CDR1 reads SGHTA; CDR2 reads FQGNSA. The CDR3 here is CASSLVSGRTDTQYF.

This chain uses TRBV5-5 with TRBJ1-2. The CDR3 length is 15 residues. Germline assignment: CDR1 SGHKS and CDR2 YYEKEE (reference sequence). CDR3 loop: CASSLGVAEPYGYTF. The full variable domain, completed using reference TRBV5-5 and TRBJ1-2, is DAGVTQSPTHLIKTRGQQVTLRCSPISGHKSVSWYQQVLGQGPQFIFQYYEKEERGRGNFPDRFSARQFPNYSSELNVNALLLGDSALYLCASSLGVAEPYGYTFGSGTRLTVV.

J is TRBJ2-2 and V is TRBV7-3; TCRdb returns TRBD2, unconfirmable since there is no DNA. The CDR3 has 16 amino acids. Germline V CDR1 and CDR2: SGHTA, FQGTGA. This CDR3 is CASSSSTSSNTGELFF. The whole variable domain, remainder taken from reference TRBV7-3 and TRBJ2-2, is GAGVSQTPSNKVTEKGKYVELRCDPISGHTALYWYRQSLGQGPEFLIYFQGTGAADDSGLPNDRFFAVRPEGSVSTLKIQRTERGDSAVYLCASSSSTSSNTGELFFGEGSRLTVL.

The chain joins TRBV6-1 to TRBJ2-3; the TCRdb D gene call, TRBD1, has no DNA to confirm it. Per germline, CDR1 MNHNS and CDR2 SASEGT. The CDR3 totals 14 residues. CDR3 region: CASSLQGILDTQYF.